One sample yielded the 6 T cell receptor beta chains listed below, sequenced in a study of blood T cell repertoires in COVID-19. TCRdb's table, derived via immunoSEQ multiplex PCR, lists solely in-frame clones and lacks some. Of 150,000 or so clones listed, roughly 86% are singletons. Input material: peripheral blood. The receptors were gathered from a human donor with acute or convalescent COVID-19. The donor label of this sample is uncertain.

CDR3 nucleotide sequence: TGTGCCAGCAGCCTCCGGGGGTCAAAGATTCAGTACTTC. This encodes CASSLRGSKIQYF. The rearrangement uses TRBV14 and TRBJ2-4; D might be TRBD2 (6 bases). In germline, CDR1 is SGHDN, CDR2 FVKESK. The CDR3 consists of 13 residues. V gave up 4 bases and J gave up 10 bases, with 14 bases separating them. The variable domain in full, completed from reference TRBV14 and TRBJ2-4, reads EAGVTQFPSHSVIEKGQTVTLRCDPISGHDNLYWYRRVMGKEIKFLLHFVKESKQDESGMPNNRFLAERTGGTYSTLKVQPAELEDSGVYFCASSLRGSKIQYFGAGTRLSVL.

DNA of the CDR3: TGTGCCAGCACCATGGGAATCGGGGGTGATGAAAAACTGTTTTTT. Translation: CASTMGIGGDEKLFF. The chain employs TRBV7-9 and TRBJ1-4; possibly TRBD1 for D (5 bases). The CDR3 consists of 15 residues. Trimming left V 7 bases short and J 6 bases short, with 18 bases between. Germline values: CDR1 SEHNR, CDR2 FQNEAQ (reference sequence).

CDR3 region: CASSPTHSGNTIYF. The CDR3 region has the DNA TGTGCCAGCAGCCCCACACACTCTGGAAACACCATATATTTT. The genes are TRBV3-1 (or the pseudogene TRBV3-2) and TRBJ1-3; D gene unclear. This CDR3 contains 14 residues. Per germline, CDR1 LGHDT and CDR2 YNNKEL (reference sequence). V lost 4 bases and J 0 bases, leaving 7 bases between the germline ends.

The chain joins TRBV30 to TRBJ1-4, with D possibly TRBD1 on 6 matching bases. This CDR3 contains 14 residues. V was cut by 7 bases and J by 6 bases, with 18 bases left in between. Per the germline V gene, CDR1 is GTSNPN and CDR2 is SVGIG (reference sequence). This chain's CDR3 is CASVWGGLDEKLFF. Here the CDR3 DNA reads TGTGCCTCCGTGTGGGGGGGCCTGGATGAAAAACTGTTTTTT.

This sequence joins TRBV4-2 and TRBJ2-7, with 9 positions matching TRBD1. Germline CDR1 reads LGHNA; CDR2 reads YNFKEQ. The CDR3 consists of 16 residues. The trim removed 5 bases at V and 0 bases at J, leaving 8 bases unmatched. The CDR3 sequence is CASSKIQGAPSYEQYF. In DNA form, the CDR3 reads TGTGCCAGCAGCAAAATACAGGGGGCCCCCTCCTACGAGCAGTACTTC.

Written as DNA, the CDR3 is TGTGCCAGCTCACCACCGCTAGCATCGGGCGAGCAGTACTTC. Its protein is CASSPPLASGEQYF. The rearrangement joins TRBV18 to TRBJ2-7, with D perhaps TRBD2 (5 bases). The CDR3 totals 14 residues. Germline-derived CDR1 and CDR2 are KGHSH and LQKENI. The V end was cut by 0 bases, the J end by 6 bases, with 12 bases between.